This passage covers 4 T cell receptor beta chains from one sample sequenced in a study of cytomegalovirus exposure and HLA in healthy donors. The PCR used 60 Vbeta and 13 Jbeta primers. Libraries were prepared by immunoSEQ multiplex PCR; TCRdb keeps only in-frame clonotypes and omits some of them. The sample has 200,000 to 250,000 clones, about 74% seen once; the top ten hold less than 2%. The sample consisted of PBMCs. The receptors come from a woman aged 25 to 39 in good health and CMV-seronegative.

This chain joins TRBV5-4 and TRBJ1-5, with TRBD1 matching over 10 bases. In germline, CDR1 is SGHNT, CDR2 YYREEE (reference sequence). V dropped 0 bases and J dropped 3; count of bases not matched to a gene: 6. The CDR3 totals 17 residues. CDR3 coding DNA: TGTGCCAGCAGCTTGGGGGGGGGACAGGGGTACAATCAGCCCCAGCATTTT. Protein product: CASSLGGGQGYNQPQHF.

The gene calls are TRBV5-1 and TRBJ1-1, with 8 bases fitting TRBD1. Unmatched junction bases numbered 10, after V lost 1 base and J lost 5 bases. Looked up from germline, CDR1 is SGHRS and CDR2 is YFSETQ. The CDR3 runs 16 residues. The CDR3 is CASSLSPGTGGTEAFF. The CDR3 DNA reads as TGCGCCAGCAGCTTGTCGCCCGGGACAGGAGGGACTGAAGCTTTCTTT.

The chain uses TRBV9 and TRBJ1-6; D gene uncertain. The length of the CDR3 is 17 residues. V gave up 4 bases and J gave up 11 bases, with 25 bases separating them. CDR1 and CDR2 (germline): SGDLS, YYNGEE. The CDR3, as DNA: TGTGCCAGCAGCCCCCCTTATTATGGTACCGGGGAACCACCCCTCCACTTT. This sequence encodes CASSPPYYGTGEPPLHF.

V and J are TRBV6-5 and TRBJ1-1, with 9 bases identical to TRBD1. The CDR3 spans 13 residues. CDR1 and CDR2 (germline): MNHEY, SVGAGI. The ends lost 8 bases at V and 1 base at J; junction bases unmatched: 2. CDR3 loop: CASYRGRNTEAFF. The CDR3 bases are TGTGCCAGCTACAGGGGGCGGAACACTGAAGCTTTCTTT.